The clone carrying this T cell receptor beta chain was found a few times. It was with unique molecular identifiers that the TCRbeta library was prepared. MiXCR was run by TCRdb on the PCR reads, yielding one entry per CDR3 protein. The profile shows around 340,000 distinct CDR3 sequences, about 14% of them singletons. The data were obtained in a study of T-cell reconstitution after alpha-beta-depleted transplantation in children. This CDR3 spans 14 amino acids. Trimming pared 5 bases from V and 5 bases from J, leaving 11 bases between. Germline V gene data show CDR1 as SGHRS and CDR2 as YFSETQ. V gene TRBV5-1 combines with J gene TRBJ1-6; D is ambiguous. The sequence was obtained from a human donor who donated a stem cell graft to a child with Fanconi anemia. Sequences were derived from PBMCs, sampled from the stem cell graft. The CDR3 coding sequence is TGCGCCAGCAGATTTGCAGCAGATAATTCACCCCTCCACTTT. This translates into CASRFAADNSPLHF.